Following are 9 T cell receptor beta chains from one sample sequenced in a study of tissue T cells after allogeneic stem cell transplantation. Time point here: mouse harvest day 7 after allogeneic transplant. Tail vein injection delivered 10^7 T-cell-depleted bone marrow cells and 10^6 splenic CD5+ T cells. Data came from immunoSEQ multiplex PCR; TCRdb stores just in-frame clones and leaves some out. The table shows some 3,900 clones, with roughly 50% occurring only once. Material for sequencing was lymph node tissue. Receptors were obtained from a female BALB/c mouse given C57BL/6 T cells with graft-versus-host disease after an allogeneic hematopoietic cell transplant.

This clone is large in the sample. Gene names and germline match the mouse. CDR3 region: CASSLVRGPNTGQLYF. The CDR3 bases that were read are TGTGCCAGCTCTCTCGTCAGGGGGCCAAACACCGGGCAGCTCTAC. This chain uses TRBV12-1 with TRBJ2-2; 8 bases are shared with TRBD1. Coverage ceases 1 residue before the CDR3 finishes, and the germline J gene fills in the end. Germline CDR1 SGHSN, CDR2 HYEKVE. The J segment lost 0 bases and the V segment lost 0 bases, leaving 2 bases of the junction unmatched. The CDR3 length is 16 residues.

As to this clone: Genes and germline come from the mouse. Read sequence stops 1 residue before the CDR3 end, and the germline J gene provides the missing end. The chain couples TRBV24 to TRBJ1-4, with 7 bases lining up with TRBD1. Germline V lookup: CDR1 KGHTA, CDR2 FRNEEI. The CDR3 consists of 14 residues. Losses at the gene ends were 6 bases for V and 1 base for J; bases not matched to a gene: 2. The sequenced part of the CDR3 DNA is TGTGCCAGCAGCGGGACAGCTTCCAACGAAAGATTATTT. Translating it yields CASSGTASNERLF. The whole CDR3 region reads CASSGTASNERLFF.

As regards this clone: Here the gene names and germline are mouse. The CDR3 is cut off 1 residue early in the read; its end comes from the germline J gene. V usage is TRBV26 and J usage is TRBJ1-3, with D possibly TRBD1 on 5 matching bases. Trimming took 0 bases from V and 0 from J, leaving 9 bases between them. Germline V gene sequence: CDR1 KGHPV, CDR2 FQNQEV (reference sequence). The CDR3 contains 16 residues. CDR3 amino acids: CASSLSQGTSGNTLYF. The CDR3 DNA, read in part, is TGTGCCAGCAGTCTGTCTCAGGGAACTTCTGGAAATACGCTCTAT.

This clone was counted only a few times. Genes here carry mouse names. The read comes to an end 1 residue before the CDR3 does, leaving the germline J gene to fill in the end. The chain joins TRBV13-2 to TRBJ2-3, with a possible D match to TRBD1 (6 bases). Germline CDR1 and CDR2: NNHNN and SYGAGS (reference sequence). The CDR3 totals 15 residues. Trimming shortened V by 2 bases and J by 0 bases, and 10 bases separated the two germline ends. CDR3 sequence: CASGEGTSSAETLYF. The part of the CDR3 DNA that was read is TGTGCCAGCGGTGAGGGGACATCTAGTGCAGAAACGCTGTAT.

This clone is medium-sized (0.01 to 0.1%) by share. Mouse gene names and germline throughout. The DNA ends 1 residue before the CDR3 does, and the rest of the CDR3 is filled in from the germline J gene. The chain is built from TRBV5 and TRBJ2-7, with a possible D match to TRBD2 (5 bases). The CDR3 consists of 15 residues. The V and J ends lost 0 bases and 0 bases respectively, with 9 bases between them. Germline lookup yields CDR1 LGHNA and CDR2 YNLKQL (reference sequence). This CDR3 is CASSQDWESSYEQYF. Partial CDR3 DNA: TGTGCCAGCAGCCAAGACTGGGAAAGCTCCTATGAACAGTAC.

With regard to this clone: Gene names denote mouse genes. The DNA ends 1 residue before the CDR3 does, and the rest of the CDR3 is filled in from the germline J gene. This chain connects TRBV16 to TRBJ2-5; possibly TRBD1 for D (5 bases). The germline CDR1 and CDR2 sequences are SGHSA and FRNQAP. Between the trimmed V and J ends, which lost 0 bases and 6 bases, there was a span of 10 bases. This CDR3 has 14 amino acids. CDR3 sequence: CASSLEAGWDTQYF. The CDR3 DNA, read in part, is TGTGCAAGCAGCTTAGAGGCAGGGTGGGACACCCAGTAC. Full variable domain (rest looked up from reference TRBV16 and TRBJ2-5): NAGVIQTPRHKVTGKGQEATLWCEPISGHSAVFWYRQTIVQGLEFLTYFRNQAPIDDSGMPKERFSAQMPNQSHSTLKIQSTQPQDSAVYLCASSLEAGWDTQYFGPGTRLLVL.

Concerning this clone: Mouse names are used for the genes. The read stops 1 residue short of the end of the CDR3; the missing end is completed from the germline J gene. The V gene is TRBV16, the J gene TRBJ2-3; 10 bases are a match to TRBD2. The ends lost 4 bases at V and 0 bases at J; junction bases unmatched: 4. Per the germline V gene, CDR1 is SGHSA and CDR2 is FRNQAP. The CDR3 extends over 16 amino acids. CDR3 region: CASSSHWGGSAETLYF. The CDR3 bases that were read are TGTGCAAGCAGCTCTCACTGGGGGGGAAGTGCAGAAACGCTGTAT.

As to this clone: Mouse names are used for the genes. The read halts 1 residue ahead of the CDR3 end, with the missing end drawn from the germline J gene. The chain joins TRBV4 to TRBJ2-5; 9 nucleotides agree with TRBD1. Trimming cost V 4 bases and J 6 bases; bases outside gene matches: 2. This CDR3 is built from 13 residues. The V gene's germline CDR1 is LGHDT and CDR2 YNNKQL (reference sequence). The DNA read from the CDR3 is TGTGCCAGCAGCTTACAGGGGGCGGACACCCAGTAC. It is translated as CASSLQGADTQY. The full CDR3 sequence reads CASSLQGADTQYF.

Points on this clone: The gene names here belong to mouse. The read ends 1 residue shy of where the CDR3 ends; the end is completed using the germline J gene. This sequence joins TRBV13-1 and TRBJ2-5; D is uncertain. Germline CDR1 NSHNY, CDR2 SYGAGN. V was pared by 2 bases and J by 0 bases, with 4 bases between. CDR3 length: 13 residues. CDR3: CASSDRNQDTQYF. The sequenced part of the CDR3 DNA is TGTGCCAGCAGTGACAGGAACCAAGACACCCAGTAC.